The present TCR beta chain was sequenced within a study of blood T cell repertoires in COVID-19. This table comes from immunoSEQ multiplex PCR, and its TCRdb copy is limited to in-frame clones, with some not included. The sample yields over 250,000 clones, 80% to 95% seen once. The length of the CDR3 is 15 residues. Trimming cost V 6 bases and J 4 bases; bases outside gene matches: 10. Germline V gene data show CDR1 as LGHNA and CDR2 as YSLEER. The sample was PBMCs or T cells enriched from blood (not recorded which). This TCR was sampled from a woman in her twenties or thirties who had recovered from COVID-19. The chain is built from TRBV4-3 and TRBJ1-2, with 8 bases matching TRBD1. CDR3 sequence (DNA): TGCGCCAGCAGATCAGGGGGCGCCGGTGGCTATGGCTACACCTTC. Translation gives CASRSGGAGGYGYTF.